The 9 T cell receptor beta chains below come from one sample, sequenced in a study of blood T cell repertoires in COVID-19. Sequencing was performed with immunoSEQ multiplex PCR; in TCRdb, only in-frame clones are kept and a portion is missing. The sample holds tens of thousands of clones, around nine tenths seen once. The specimen was peripheral blood. The receptors stem from a man between 60 and 70 years old with active or convalescent COVID-19.

The V call is TRBV6-5, the J call TRBJ1-6, with 9 bases that match TRBD1. V lost 5 bases and J lost 10; bases outside the gene matches: 6. This CDR3 region has 14 residues. CDR1 MNHEY and CDR2 SVGAGI come from the germline V gene. CDR3 coding DNA: TGTGCCAGCAGTAACAGGGGGCAATTCTCACCCCTCCACTTT. As protein: CASSNRGQFSPLHF.

V is TRBV15 and J is TRBJ2-2; D perhaps matches TRBD2 (5 bases). This CDR3 contains 16 residues. The V end lost 8 bases, the J end lost 0 bases, and 16 bases lay between the germline ends. The germline V gene has CDR1 LNHNV and CDR2 YYDKDF (reference sequence). In nucleotides, the CDR3 is TGTGCCACCGTAGCGAGCTCTGGGTCGAACACCGGGGAGCTGTTTTTT. Translating gives CATVASSGSNTGELFF.

V usage is TRBV4-2 and J usage is TRBJ1-6; no clear D. Germline V CDR1 and CDR2: LGHNA, YNFKEQ. The CDR3 runs to 18 residues. Trimming pared 0 bases from V and 0 bases from J, leaving 12 bases between. In DNA, the CDR3 is TGTGCCAGCAGCCAAGAAGGCAGGCAGAGCTCCTATAATTCACCCCTCCACTTT. As protein: CASSQEGRQSSYNSPLHF.

The chain recombines TRBV11-3 with TRBJ1-5; 10 bases are a match to TRBD1. This CDR3 has 17 amino acids. The germline V gene encodes CDR1 SGHNT and CDR2 YENEEA. Germline trimming cut 5 bases from V and 3 bases from J; bases unmatched to any gene: 10. This CDR3 reads CASSNRGTGAINQPQHF. Written as DNA, the CDR3 is TGTGCCAGCAGCAACCGAGGGACAGGGGCAATCAATCAGCCCCAGCATTTT.

J is TRBJ2-7 and V is TRBV5-1; tentatively, D is TRBD2 (5 bases). This CDR3 contains 15 residues. CDR1 is SGHRS and CDR2 is YFSETQ in the germline V gene. V was pared by 2 bases and J by 2 bases, with 14 bases between. CDR3 DNA sequence: TGCGCCAGCAGCTTAGGCCCTGGGGAGACCTACGAGCAGTACTTC. It specifies CASSLGPGETYEQYF.

This rearrangement joins TRBV5-6 to TRBJ2-7; no clear D. This CDR3 comprises 14 residues. CDR1 and CDR2 (germline): SGHDT, YYEEEE. V lost 2 bases and J 3 bases, leaving 12 bases between the germline ends. DNA for the CDR3: TGTGCCAGCAGCTTCACAAGTCCAAACTACGAGCAGTACTTC. Protein sequence: CASSFTSPNYEQYF.

The rearrangement joins TRBV20-1 to TRBJ2-3, with TRBD2 matching 7 bases. This CDR3 contains 15 residues. After removal of 3 bases from V and 1 base from J, the junction contained 7 bases not matched to a gene. Germline assignment: CDR1 DFQATT and CDR2 SNEGSKA (reference sequence). The CDR3 nucleotides are TGCAGTGCTAGTGGGTCTAGCGGCCGCACAGATACGCAGTATTTT. Protein product: CSASGSSGRTDTQYF.

This sequence joins TRBV6-6 and TRBJ2-1, with a possible D match to TRBD2 (5 bases). CDR3 length: 16 residues. The V end lost 9 bases, the J end lost 0 bases, and 18 bases lay between the germline ends. Germline assignment: CDR1 MNHNY and CDR2 SVGAGI (reference sequence). For the CDR3, the DNA is TGTGCCAGTACAAGGGCGGTAGGGAGCTCCTACAATGAGCAGTTCTTC. This gives the protein CASTRAVGSSYNEQFF.

This chain uses TRBV7-3 with TRBJ2-7; 9 bases fit TRBD1. The CDR3 has 15 amino acids. The germline V gene has CDR1 SGHTA and CDR2 FQGTGA. V lost 5 bases, J lost 5 bases, and 10 bases stayed unmatched. The CDR3 nucleotides read TGTGCCAGCAGCGACCTGGGGGACAGGGTAGACGAGCAGTACTTC. It yields the protein CASSDLGDRVDEQYF.